This T cell receptor beta chain is drawn from a study of cytomegalovirus exposure and HLA in healthy donors. Overall study: There were 117 million unique TCR beta sequences, drawn from roughly 200 million T cells, in an earlier analysis. Study results and limitations: Later work associated fewer than 20,000 TCR beta sequences with HLA alleles at 0.05 false discovery rate. A later analysis found most CMV-associated TCR beta chains apparently HLA-restricted.

The PCR contained 60 Vbeta and 13 Jbeta primers. Authors' processing steps: In a later analysis, about 12 million of about 80 million unique beta chains occurred in at least two donors. Profiling relied on immunoSEQ multiplex PCR, and the TCRdb table lists in-frame clones only, not all of them. V, J and clone size derive from that table, while D and trimming were established from the DNA sequence. The sample gives over 100,000 clones, around 73% of which show up once; approximately 1.6% is in the top ten. Comment on this clone: Antigen unknown.

V lost 3 bases, J lost 2 bases, and 17 bases lay in between. CDR3 length: 17 residues. Germline values: CDR1 LGHNA, CDR2 YSLEER. The rearrangement links TRBV4-3 to TRBJ2-1, with D tentatively TRBD2 (6 bases). The receptor's source is a female donor in good health and CMV-seronegative. The specimen sequenced was PBMCs. CDR3 bases: TGCGCCAGCAGCCAGTCTATCCGGGACTTGGCCTACAATGAGCAGTTCTTC. This gives the protein CASSQSIRDLAYNEQFF.